This T cell receptor beta chain was sequenced for a study of blood T cell repertoires in COVID-19. Study overall: Acute-phase and convalescent COVID-19 samples originated in the United States, Italy and Spain.

Living in 24 US areas, the participants were between roughly 18 and 90 years of age. Participants classified as exposed had met a COVID-19 case within 2 weeks before study entry. Clones were read by immunoSEQ multiplex PCR, and TCRdb kept only the in-frame ones, dropping some. The repertoire holds 250,000 or so clones, with roughly 88% as singletons. The CDR3 totals 14 residues. CDR1 is SGDLS and CDR2 is YYNGEE in the germline V gene. V was pared by 0 bases and J by 7 bases, with 11 bases between. This clone was picked up one time. The specimen sequenced was PBMCs or T cells enriched from blood (not recorded which). This TCR derives from a woman younger than 45 who had been exposed to COVID-19. This chain joins TRBV9 and TRBJ2-4; D perhaps matches TRBD1 (6 bases). The CDR3 DNA sequence: TGTGCCAGCAGCGTAGACTCCAGGGGTAACATTCAGTACTTC. This translates into CASSVDSRGNIQYF.